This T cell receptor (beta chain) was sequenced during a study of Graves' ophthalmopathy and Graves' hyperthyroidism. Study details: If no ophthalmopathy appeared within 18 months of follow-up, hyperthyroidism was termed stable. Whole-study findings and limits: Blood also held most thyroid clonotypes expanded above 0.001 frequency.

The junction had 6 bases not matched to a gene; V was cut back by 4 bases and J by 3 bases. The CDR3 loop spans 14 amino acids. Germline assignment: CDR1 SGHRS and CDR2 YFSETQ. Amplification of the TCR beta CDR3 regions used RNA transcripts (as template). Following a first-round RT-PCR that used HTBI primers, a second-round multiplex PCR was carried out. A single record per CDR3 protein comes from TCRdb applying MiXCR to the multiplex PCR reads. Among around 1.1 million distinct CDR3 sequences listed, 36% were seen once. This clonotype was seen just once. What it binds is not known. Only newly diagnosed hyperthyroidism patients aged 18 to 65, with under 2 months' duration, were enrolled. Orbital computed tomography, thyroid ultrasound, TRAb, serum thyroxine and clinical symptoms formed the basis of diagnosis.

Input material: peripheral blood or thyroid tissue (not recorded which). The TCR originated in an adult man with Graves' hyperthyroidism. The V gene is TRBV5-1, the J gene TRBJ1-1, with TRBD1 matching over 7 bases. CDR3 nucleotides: TGCGCCAGCAGCACCCAGGGGGGCGACACTGAAGCTTTCTTT. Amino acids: CASSTQGGDTEAFF.